This entry features one TCR beta chain sequence. There is no known antigen for this receptor. Base qualities are not recorded, but no much larger clone differs from it by a single base. The label giving this sample's time point can be read as: baseline before first vaccination. Vaccinee samples came from UK trials COV001 and COV002, including a single-blind randomized controlled phase 2/3 trial of AZD1222 (ChAdOx1 nCoV-19) in healthy adults. For TCRbeta chain sequencing, PBMC samples from trial participants were taken at day 0 and at day 28 after the second dose. This record comes from a study of T cell responses to AZD1222 COVID-19 vaccine (dated by TCRdb to the early 2020s). About the full investigation: Because spike-specific TCR depth and breadth did not differ between the two schedules, AZD1222 recipients who got a second dose at roughly 4 weeks were pooled with those who got a second dose at roughly 12 weeks. A total of over 230 trial participants underwent TCR sequencing, of whom 200 to 220 had received two doses of AZD1222 and about 26 had received two doses of the MenACWY control vaccine. Trial participants were enrolled by age into 18-55, 56-69 and 70-plus year subgroups, with about 150, 28 and 57 TCR-sequenced participants respectively. Broad study findings and their caveats: Reportedly, close to half of the unique spike-specific TCRs recognized epitopes lying outside the regions that are mutated in the B.1.351 and B.1.1.7 variants. A significant rise in spike-specific TCR breadth and depth was observed after two AZD1222 doses relative to day 0 and relative to MenACWY recipients. In the small 56-69-year group, the increase in depth fell short of significance, most likely because of low power. Participants were mostly white British, with more females than males. The authors suggested clonal diversity may have been underestimated. Conclusions about previously exposed vaccinees are limited because only six or seven AZD1222 recipients were SARS-CoV-2 seropositive at baseline. CD4 TCRs associated with the vaccine covered the entire spike protein, and the dominant responses were in regions 160-218 and 743-854. No day 14 peak-response samples were available, so repertoires were characterized only after the peak T cell response.

The CDR3 regions of human TCRbeta chains were analyzed by immunosequencing. For the original study's pipeline: TCRs in the repertoires were matched against a reference library of SARS-CoV-2-specific TCRs that had been generated with the MIRA antigen-specificity platform. Breadth was defined as the fraction of unique TCRs that were SARS-CoV-2-associated, and depth was defined as the fraction of total T cells that were SARS-CoV-2-associated. Using the MIRA data, each spike-specific TCR was mapped to the spike region that the TCR reacts to and placed in a CD4 or CD8 class. Log10-transformed breadth and depth values were compared by one-way ANOVA with Sidak's multiple comparisons tests. TCRdb re-hosts the immuneACCESS table, in-frame sequences only. Its copies lack some clones; in the studies checked, an unresolved V gene accounts for under half of them, and the cause for the rest is not known. D and trimming were read from the DNA, whereas the V and J calls and clone size are those reported in that table. Counted in this sample were 150,000 or so clones; 80% to 90% of them appeared once. 5.1% of the sample is in the top ten clones.

CDR3 length: 14 amino acids, cysteine to phenylalanine. Of all the DNA, just the CDR3 is kept, 42 bases in frame from base 1. V is pared back by 0 bases and J by 9 bases, with 12 bases lying between the germline termini. CDR1 and CDR2, per the germline V gene, are SGHTA and FQGTGA. This sequence was found in an adult in good health. Specimen: peripheral blood, collected on day 0 of AZD1222 vaccination. The rearrangement joined TRBV7-3 to TRBJ1-5; the D gene remains uncertain. The CDR3 reads CASSLTRPLRPQHF. The nucleotide sequence is TGTGCCAGCAGCTTAACACGCCCTCTTAGGCCCCAGCATTTT.